These 25 T cell receptor beta chains were all obtained from the same sample, sequenced in a study of blood T cell repertoires in COVID-19. The repertoire was sequenced with immunoSEQ multiplex PCR; TCRdb's copy has only in-frame clones and lacks some. The sample carries around 270,000 clones, roughly 88% recorded once. The sequenced sample was PBMCs or T cells enriched from blood (not recorded which). These receptors all stem from a woman between 35 and 50 years old who had been exposed to COVID-19.

The DNA for the CDR3 is TGTGCCAGCAGCTTAATAGCGGGGTATACCTACAATGAGCAGTTCTTC. This translates into CASSLIAGYTYNEQFF. This sequence joins TRBV7-9 and TRBJ2-1; 8 bases line up with TRBD2. The CDR3 has 16 amino acids. V trimming: 2 bases; J trimming: 2 bases; junction bases outside the gene matches: 5. The germline V gene has CDR1 SEHNR and CDR2 FQNEAQ (reference sequence).

V gene TRBV19 combines with J gene TRBJ1-5; 9 positions agree with TRBD1. The CDR3 contains 16 residues. CDR1 and CDR2 from the germline V gene are LNHDA and SQIVND (reference sequence). Germline trimming cut 5 bases from V and 3 bases from J; bases unmatched to any gene: 8. CDR3 nucleotide sequence: TGTGCCAGTAGTCCCCCGGACAGGGGTTACAATCAGCCCCAGCATTTT. It codes for CASSPPDRGYNQPQHF.

The V gene is TRBV3-1 (or the pseudogene TRBV3-2), the J gene TRBJ2-7; 8 nucleotides align to TRBD1. The V gene end was trimmed by 4 bases and the J gene end by 5 bases; junction bases not matched to a gene: 10. The CDR3 length is 15 residues. Germline-derived CDR1 and CDR2 are LGHDT and YNNKEL (reference sequence). CDR3 sequence (DNA): TGTGCCAGCAGCCCGGCTCTGGGACAGGCCCACGAGCAGTACTTC. Encoded protein: CASSPALGQAHEQYF.

V and J are TRBV5-4 and TRBJ1-3, with D unresolved. Between the trimmed V and J ends, which lost 4 bases and 0 bases, there was a span of 14 bases. The length of the CDR3 is 16 residues. Germline CDR1 reads SGHNT; CDR2 reads YYREEE (reference sequence). CDR3 amino acids: CASSLSLGSSGNTIYF. The CDR3 coding sequence is TGTGCCAGCAGCCTCTCTCTCGGTAGCTCTGGAAACACCATATATTTT. The whole variable domain, remainder taken from reference TRBV5-4 and TRBJ1-3, is ETGVTQSPTHLIKTRGQQVTLRCSSQSGHNTVSWYQQALGQGPQFIFQYYREEENGRGNFPPRFSGLQFPNYSSELNVNALELDDSALYLCASSLSLGSSGNTIYFGEGSWLTVV.

This chain links TRBV5-1 with TRBJ2-7; 9 positions match TRBD2. Looked up from germline, CDR1 is SGHRS and CDR2 is YFSETQ. The CDR3 contains 15 residues. CDR3 sequence (DNA): TGTGCCAGCAGCTTCGGGGCTAGCGGGAACTACGAGCAGTACGTC. This encodes CASSFGASGNYEQYV.

Worth noting for this clone: The junction departs from the called germline gene at one end, perhaps through a read error. This chain links TRBV5-1 with TRBJ1-1, with D possibly TRBD1 on 5 matching bases. Germline V gene lookup returns CDR1 SGHRS and CDR2 YFSETQ. The length of the CDR3 is 15 residues. The CDR3 spells CASSRTTGVITEAFF. CDR3 DNA sequence: TGTGCCAGCAGCCGTACTACAGGAGTGATCACTGAAGCTTTCTTT.

The rearrangement links TRBV5-4 to TRBJ2-6, with 9 bases aligning to TRBD1. The CDR3 runs to 17 residues. Germline assignment: CDR1 SGHNT and CDR2 YYREEE (reference sequence). The J segment lost 0 bases and the V segment lost 4 bases, leaving 5 bases of the junction unmatched. CDR3 bases: TGTGCCAGCAGCACGGGACAGGGTTTCTCTGGGGCCAACGTCCTGACTTTC. Protein: CASSTGQGFSGANVLTF.

This clone was observed a single time. The chain couples TRBV3-1 (or the pseudogene TRBV3-2) to TRBJ2-7; 9 nucleotides line up with TRBD2. From germline, CDR1 is LGHDT and CDR2 YNNKEL (reference sequence). The CDR3 is 17 amino acids. V gave up 4 bases and J gave up 2 bases; unmatched junction bases: 12. CDR3: CASSPPAGGAFAYEQYF. The DNA of the CDR3 is TGTGCCAGCAGCCCCCCAGCGGGGGGAGCCTTTGCCTACGAGCAGTACTTC.

This sequence joins TRBV3-1 (or the pseudogene TRBV3-2) and TRBJ2-1, with unresolved D. CDR3 size: 12 residues. In germline, CDR1 is LGHDT, CDR2 YNNKEL (reference sequence). The V end lost 4 bases, the J end lost 7 bases, and 8 bases lay between the germline ends. CDR3 sequence reads: CASSLFGNEQFF. The CDR3 bases are TGTGCCAGCAGCCTCTTCGGGAATGAGCAGTTCTTC.

The genes are TRBV6-1 and TRBJ1-2; D gene unclear. The CDR3 has 12 amino acids. V was clipped by 2 bases and J by 3 bases, with 4 bases between them. Looked up from germline, CDR1 is MNHNS and CDR2 is SASEGT. CDR3: CASSEQYYGYTF. DNA of the CDR3: TGTGCCAGCAGTGAACAATACTATGGCTACACCTTC.

The chain has TRBV19 and TRBJ1-5; D is perhaps TRBD1 (6 bases). V gave up 6 bases and J gave up 0 bases, with 12 bases separating them. The CDR3 runs 15 residues. Germline V gene lookup returns CDR1 LNHDA and CDR2 SQIVND (reference sequence). The CDR3 spells CASRPQGHSNQPQHF. The CDR3, as DNA: TGTGCCAGTAGGCCTCAGGGGCATAGCAATCAGCCCCAGCATTTT.

In its sample, this clone was seen a few times. V usage is TRBV28 and J usage is TRBJ1-4; D might be TRBD1 (5 bases). The V end was cut by 6 bases, the J end by 8 bases, with 10 bases between. This CDR3 is 12 amino acids long. CDR1 is MDHEN and CDR2 is SYDVKM in the germline V gene. This CDR3 reads CASRSGGEKLFF. The CDR3 region has the DNA TGTGCCAGCAGGAGCGGGGGGGAAAAACTGTTTTTT.

The chain couples TRBV6-1 to TRBJ2-7; 7 bases map to TRBD2. V lost 3 bases, J lost 3 bases, and 11 bases stayed unmatched. CDR3 length: 16 residues. Per the germline V gene, CDR1 is MNHNS and CDR2 is SASEGT. The CDR3 sequence is CASSDRGSRGRYEQYV. The CDR3 nucleotides are TGTGCCAGCAGTGATCGCGGGAGTAGAGGGCGCTACGAGCAGTACGTC.

V gene TRBV7-8 combines with J gene TRBJ1-2; unclear D gene. Trimming pared 5 bases from V and 0 bases from J, leaving 13 bases between. Per the germline V gene, CDR1 is SGHVS and CDR2 is FQNEAQ. This CDR3 has 15 residues. The CDR3 DNA reads as TGTGCCAGCAGCCCACCCCGGTTCCCTAACTATGGCTACACCTTC. It encodes CASSPPRFPNYGYTF.

This chain links TRBV10-3 with TRBJ1-1; 8 bases line up with TRBD1. Trimming at V came to 11 bases and at J to 0 bases, leaving 11 bases not matched to a gene. This CDR3 spans 15 amino acids. The germline V gene encodes CDR1 ENHRY and CDR2 SYGVKD. The CDR3 sequence: CAAHDRGFVNTEAFF. The CDR3 DNA reads as TGTGCCGCACACGACAGGGGTTTCGTGAACACTGAAGCTTTCTTT.

The chain couples TRBV28 to TRBJ1-2, with D unresolved. Germline CDR1 is MDHEN and CDR2 is SYDVKM. The CDR3 spans 16 residues. V lost 8 bases to trimming and J lost 1 base, with 20 bases between them. The CDR3 spells CASQAAELLINYGYTF. In DNA, the CDR3 is TGTGCCAGCCAAGCGGCCGAGCTCCTAATTAACTATGGCTACACCTTC.

V usage is TRBV5-1 and J usage is TRBJ1-1, with 7 bases aligning to TRBD1. This CDR3 region has 14 residues. The trim removed 4 bases at V and 4 bases at J, leaving 7 bases unmatched. Germline CDR1 SGHRS, CDR2 YFSETQ. CDR3 loop: CASSPGGLGTEAFF. The CDR3 bases are TGCGCCAGCAGCCCAGGGGGGTTGGGCACTGAAGCTTTCTTT.

The gene calls are TRBV25-1 and TRBJ2-3, with D possibly matching TRBD2 (7 bases). The CDR3 sequence is 16 residues long. V was pared by 3 bases and J by 4 bases, with 17 bases between. The germline CDR1 and CDR2 sequences are MGHDK and SYGVNS. The CDR3 bases are TGTGCCAGCAGTGACCCGGAGGGGGGGTGGTCAGATACGCAGTATTTT. Protein product: CASSDPEGGWSDTQYF.

This chain joins TRBV29-1 and TRBJ2-2; 8 bases are a match to TRBD1. Per the germline V gene, CDR1 is SQVTM and CDR2 is ANQGSEA. With V trimmed by 6 bases and J by 5 bases, 8 bases remained unmatched. This CDR3 has 14 amino acids. The CDR3 sequence is CSVADRARTGELFF. For the CDR3, the DNA is TGCAGCGTCGCGGACAGGGCTAGGACCGGGGAGCTGTTTTTT.

The chain employs TRBV7-3 and TRBJ1-1; maybe TRBD1 (6 bases). V lost 5 bases and J lost 4, with 11 bases in between. CDR3 length: 13 residues. CDR1 SGHTA and CDR2 FQGTGA come from the germline V gene. The CDR3 spells CASSQGHVTEAFF. The CDR3 DNA reads as TGTGCCAGCAGCCAGGGACATGTCACTGAAGCTTTCTTT.

This chain joins TRBV4-1 and TRBJ2-7, with TRBD1 matching 7 bases. Germline loops: CDR1 MGHRA, CDR2 YSYEKL. Trimming at V came to 4 bases and at J to 4 bases, leaving 10 bases not matched to a gene. This CDR3 comprises 15 residues. For the CDR3, the DNA is TGCGCCAGCAGCCCCCTCTGGGACAGAACATACGAGCAGTACTTC. Amino acids: CASSPLWDRTYEQYF.

The V and J genes are TRBV2 and TRBJ2-5, with 10 bases that match TRBD2. The length of the CDR3 is 16 residues. CDR1 is SNHLY and CDR2 is FYNNEI in the germline V gene. Germline trimming cut 6 bases from V and 5 bases from J; bases unmatched to any gene: 12. CDR3 nucleotides: TGTGCCAGCAGCGGTCCGGTAGCGGGGGGCCGGGAGACCCAGTACTTC. Amino acid sequence: CASSGPVAGGRETQYF.

V and J are TRBV5-5 and TRBJ2-5; TRBD2 matches at 11 bases. J was trimmed by 2 bases and V by 1 base; bases with no gene match: 4. This CDR3 has 16 residues. Germline CDR1 and CDR2: SGHKS and YYEKEE (reference sequence). CDR3 amino acids: CASSLRVAGGQETQYF. The CDR3 DNA reads TGTGCCAGCAGCTTGAGGGTAGCGGGGGGGCAAGAGACCCAGTACTTC.

The chain uses TRBV7-2 and TRBJ1-6; perhaps TRBD1 as D (6 bases). Germline-derived CDR1 and CDR2 are SGHTA and FQGNSA. Trimming removed 6 bases at V and 11 bases at J, with 20 bases between. The CDR3 loop spans 15 amino acids. CDR3 DNA sequence: TGTGCCAGCAGGATGGGACATTTGCTTCCCGCACCCCTCCACTTT. Translating gives CASRMGHLLPAPLHF.

V is TRBV5-1 and J is TRBJ1-1; D is possibly TRBD1 (5 bases). This CDR3 has 14 residues. Germline V lookup: CDR1 SGHRS, CDR2 YFSETQ. Trimming took 3 bases from V and 5 from J, leaving 14 bases between them. The chain's CDR3 is CASSSFPGLTEAFF. The CDR3 region has the DNA TGCGCCAGCAGCTCCTTTCCAGGGTTAACTGAAGCTTTCTTT.